The 12 T cell receptor beta chains below all came from one sample that was sequenced in a study of blood T cell repertoires in COVID-19. Produced via immunoSEQ multiplex PCR; TCRdb's table is partial and in-frame only. Among about 300,000 clones listed, around nine tenths were seen once. What was sequenced was PBMCs or T cells enriched from blood (not recorded which). The receptors were gathered from a woman aged 45-59 years who had been exposed to COVID-19.

The chain recombines TRBV24-1 with TRBJ1-4; D is ambiguous. There are 12 residues in the CDR3. In germline, CDR1 is KGHDR, CDR2 SFDVKD. V lost 5 bases and J lost 7, with 7 bases in between. CDR3 protein: CATSGIGEKLFF. CDR3 in DNA: TGTGCCACCAGTGGTATCGGTGAAAAACTGTTTTTT.

The CDR3 here is CASSLVGGLSSYEQYF. CDR3 DNA sequence: TGTGCCAGCAGCTTGGTGGGAGGGCTCTCCAGCTACGAGCAGTACTTC. V gene TRBV5-5 combines with J gene TRBJ2-7; 7 nucleotides line up with TRBD2. The ends lost 0 bases at V and 3 bases at J; junction bases unmatched: 9. The length of the CDR3 is 16 residues. Germline CDR1 reads SGHKS; CDR2 reads YYEKEE (reference sequence).

As concerns this clone: Other DNA sequences in the sample encode the same CDR3. The V call is TRBV15, the J call TRBJ1-6, with D hard to call. CDR3 length equals 13 residues. Germline values: CDR1 LNHNV, CDR2 YYDKDF (reference sequence). With 0 bases removed from V and 9 bases from J, the gap between germline ends came to 6 bases. The chain's CDR3 is CATSRDRGSPLHF. The DNA for the CDR3 is TGTGCCACCAGCAGAGATCGAGGTTCACCCCTCCACTTT. The variable domain in full, completed from reference TRBV15 and TRBJ1-6, reads DAMVIQNPRYQVTQFGKPVTLSCSQTLNHNVMYWYQQKSSQAPKLLFHYYDKDFNNEADTPDNFQSRRPNTSFCFLDIRSPGLGDTAMYLCATSRDRGSPLHFGNGTRLTVT.

The chain couples TRBV29-1 to TRBJ2-3, with D possibly TRBD2 on 5 matching bases. V was clipped by 4 bases and J by 0 bases, with 11 bases between them. Germline lookup yields CDR1 SQVTM and CDR2 ANQGSEA. The length of the CDR3 is 14 residues. As DNA, the CDR3 is TGCAGCGTTGTTGTCCAGCGGAGCACAGATACGCAGTATTTT. Amino acids: CSVVVQRSTDTQYF.

This clone was detected only once. This chain connects TRBV30 to TRBJ2-7; perhaps TRBD2 as D (5 bases). CDR1 and CDR2 from the germline V gene are GTSNPN and SVGIG (reference sequence). The CDR3 runs to 13 residues. Between the trimmed V and J ends, which lost 0 bases and 3 bases, there was a span of 9 bases. CDR3 sequence: CAWSVLGGYEQYF. DNA for the CDR3: TGTGCCTGGAGTGTACTAGGAGGCTACGAGCAGTACTTC.

This clone was seen only once. The chain uses TRBV12-3 or TRBV12-4 and TRBJ1-1, with 8 bases lining up with TRBD1. This CDR3 is 13 amino acids long. The V and J ends lost 5 bases and 6 bases, in that order; junction bases with no gene match: 5. The CDR3 DNA reads as TGTGCCAGCAGTAGACAGGGGATCTCTGAAGCTTTCTTT. It codes for CASSRQGISEAFF.

The DNA of the CDR3 is TGTGCCACTTCACTGGGGGGTAGCAATCAGCCCCAGCATTTT. Translated, it gives CATSLGGSNQPQHF. The V call is TRBV10-3, the J call TRBJ1-5, with D perhaps matching TRBD1 (5 bases). The V gene lost 10 bases and the J gene lost 0 bases, with 13 bases spanning the gap. This CDR3 is built from 14 residues. Germline V gives CDR1 ENHRY, CDR2 SYGVKD.

This sequence joins TRBV18 and TRBJ1-2; tentatively, D is TRBD1 (5 bases). V was trimmed by 6 bases and J by 5 bases, leaving 19 bases between them. The CDR3 extends over 15 amino acids. Germline CDR1 and CDR2: KGHSH and LQKENI. CDR3 sequence (DNA): TGTGCCAGCTCCCCCCCGGGGACTTATGGGTATGGCTACACCTTC. Its protein is CASSPPGTYGYGYTF. Full variable domain (outside the CDR3, taken from reference TRBV18 and TRBJ1-2): NAGVMQNPRHLVRRRGQEARLRCSPMKGHSHVYWYRQLPEEGLKFMVYLQKENIIDESGMPKERFSAEFPKEGPSILRIQQVVRGDSAAYFCASSPPGTYGYGYTFGSGTRLTVV.

This CDR3 reads CASSLRQIKNEKLFF. Written as DNA, the CDR3 is TGTGCCAGCAGCTTGCGACAGATAAAAAATGAAAAACTGTTTTTT. The chain links TRBV5-8 to TRBJ1-4, with a possible D match to TRBD1 (5 bases). Deletions cut 1 base from V and 5 bases from J, with 12 bases between. Per the germline V gene, CDR1 is SGHTS and CDR2 is YDEGEE. The CDR3 spans 15 residues.

This clone was detected once. This chain links TRBV7-9 with TRBJ2-7, with 8 bases fitting TRBD1. V shed 5 bases and J 3 bases; nucleotides not matched to a gene: 9. The CDR3 extends over 15 amino acids. From germline, CDR1 is SEHNR and CDR2 FQNEAQ (reference sequence). CDR3 sequence (DNA): TGTGCCAGCAGCAAACGACAGGGGCCTAACTACGAGCAGTACTTC. It is translated as CASSKRQGPNYEQYF.

The rearrangement links TRBV19 to TRBJ1-5, with 10 bases identical to TRBD1. Per the germline V gene, CDR1 is LNHDA and CDR2 is SQIVND (reference sequence). The CDR3 is made up of 17 amino acids. With V trimmed by 5 bases and J by 1 base, 8 bases remained unmatched. CDR3 in amino acids: CASSLRQGAKSNQPQHF. The CDR3 DNA follows: TGTGCCAGTAGTCTGAGACAGGGGGCAAAAAGCAATCAGCCCCAGCATTTT.

This chain uses TRBV30 with TRBJ1-2; 8 bases are shared with TRBD1. Germline loops: CDR1 GTSNPN, CDR2 SVGIG (reference sequence). J lost 4 bases, V lost 7 bases, and 11 bases had no gene match. The CDR3 consists of 14 residues. In DNA, the CDR3 is TGTGCCTATTTATCAGGGGGCCCGAGCTATGGCTACACCTTC. It yields the protein CAYLSGGPSYGYTF. Based on the CDR3 plus reference TRBV30 and TRBJ1-2, the full variable domain is SQTIHQWPATLVQPVGSPLSLECTVEGTSNPNLYWYRQAAGRGLQLLFYSVGIGQISSEVPQNLSASRPQDRQFILSSKKLLLSDSGFYLCAYLSGGPSYGYTFGSGTRLTVV.